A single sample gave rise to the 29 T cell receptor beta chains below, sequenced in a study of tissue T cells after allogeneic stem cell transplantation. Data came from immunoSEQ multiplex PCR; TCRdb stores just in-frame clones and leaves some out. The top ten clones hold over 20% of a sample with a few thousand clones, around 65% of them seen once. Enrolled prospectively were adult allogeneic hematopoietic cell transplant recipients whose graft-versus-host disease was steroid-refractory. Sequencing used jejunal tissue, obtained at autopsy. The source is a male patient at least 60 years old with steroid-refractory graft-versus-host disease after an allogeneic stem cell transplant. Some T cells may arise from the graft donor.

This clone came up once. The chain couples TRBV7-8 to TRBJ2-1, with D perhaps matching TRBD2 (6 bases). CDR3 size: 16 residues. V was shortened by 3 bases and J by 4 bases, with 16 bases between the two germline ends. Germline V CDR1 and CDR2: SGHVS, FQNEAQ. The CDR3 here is CASSLGTYGPYNEQFF. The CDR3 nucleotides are TGTGCCAGCAGCTTGGGGACTTATGGCCCATACAATGAGCAGTTCTTC.

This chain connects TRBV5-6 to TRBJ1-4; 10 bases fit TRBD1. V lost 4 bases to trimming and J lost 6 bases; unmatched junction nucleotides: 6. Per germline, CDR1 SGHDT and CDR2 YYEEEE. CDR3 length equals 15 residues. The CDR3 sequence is CASSKTGGGYEKLFF. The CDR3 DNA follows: TGTGCCAGCAGCAAGACAGGGGGCGGCTATGAAAAACTGTTTTTT. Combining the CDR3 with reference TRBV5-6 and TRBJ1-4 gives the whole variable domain DAGVTQSPTHLIKTRGQQVTLRCSPKSGHDTVSWYQQALGQGPQFIFQYYEEEERQRGNFPDRFSGHQFPNYSSELNVNALLLGDSALYLCASSKTGGGYEKLFFGSGTQLSVL.

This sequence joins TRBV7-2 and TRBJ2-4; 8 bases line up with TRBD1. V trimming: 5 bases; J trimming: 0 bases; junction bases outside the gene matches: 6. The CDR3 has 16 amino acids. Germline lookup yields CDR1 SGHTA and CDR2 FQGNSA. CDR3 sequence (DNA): TGTGCCAGCAGCCCACAGGGGGGCCTAGCCAAAAACATTCAGTACTTC. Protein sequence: CASSPQGGLAKNIQYF.

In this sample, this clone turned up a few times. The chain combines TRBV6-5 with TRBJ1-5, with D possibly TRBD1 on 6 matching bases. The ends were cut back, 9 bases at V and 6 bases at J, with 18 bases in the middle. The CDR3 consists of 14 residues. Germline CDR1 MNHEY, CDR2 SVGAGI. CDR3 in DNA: TGTGCCAGTAGTCGGGGGGGCACCTCTCAGCCCCAGCATTTT. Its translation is CASSRGGTSQPQHF.

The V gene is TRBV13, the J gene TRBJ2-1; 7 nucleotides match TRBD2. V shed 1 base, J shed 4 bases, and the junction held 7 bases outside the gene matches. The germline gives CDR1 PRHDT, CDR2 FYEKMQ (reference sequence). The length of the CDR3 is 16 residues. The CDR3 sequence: CASSLVGGGAYNEQFF. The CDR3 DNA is TGTGCCAGCAGCTTAGTCGGCGGGGGAGCGTACAATGAGCAGTTCTTC.

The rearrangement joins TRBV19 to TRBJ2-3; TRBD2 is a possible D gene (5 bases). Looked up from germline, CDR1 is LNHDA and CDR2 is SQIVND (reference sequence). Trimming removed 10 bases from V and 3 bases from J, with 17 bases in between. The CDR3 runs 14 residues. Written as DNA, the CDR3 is TGTGCCACCAAACGGGGATGGGAGACAGATACGCAGTATTTT. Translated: CATKRGWETDTQYF.

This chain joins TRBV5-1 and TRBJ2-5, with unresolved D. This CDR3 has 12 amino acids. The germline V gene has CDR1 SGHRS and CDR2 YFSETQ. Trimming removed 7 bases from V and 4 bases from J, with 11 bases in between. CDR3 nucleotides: TGCGCCAGCTACCAAGTTCGAGAGACCCAGTACTTC. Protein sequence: CASYQVRETQYF.

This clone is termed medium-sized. The CDR3 sequence: CASSPRGSANTEAFF. The CDR3 DNA is TGTGCCAGCAGCCCGAGGGGCTCAGCGAACACTGAAGCTTTCTTT. The chain links TRBV9 to TRBJ1-1, with a weak D call TRBD1 (5 bases). The V end lost 4 bases, the J end lost 1 base, and 14 bases lay between the germline ends. Looked up from germline, CDR1 is SGDLS and CDR2 is YYNGEE. This CDR3 has 15 residues.

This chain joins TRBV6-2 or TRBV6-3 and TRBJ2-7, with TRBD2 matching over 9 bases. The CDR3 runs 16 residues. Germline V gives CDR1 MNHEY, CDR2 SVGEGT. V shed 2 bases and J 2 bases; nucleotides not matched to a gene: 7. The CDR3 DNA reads TGTGCCAGCAGTTACACCGGGACTAGCCACACCTACGAGCAGTACTTC. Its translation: CASSYTGTSHTYEQYF.

CDR3 loop: CAISGTGGYEQYF. DNA of the CDR3: TGTGCCATCAGCGGGACAGGGGGGTACGAGCAGTACTTC. The chain has TRBV10-3 and TRBJ2-7, with 11 bases matching TRBD1. Unmatched junction bases numbered 2, after V lost 6 bases and J lost 4 bases. The CDR3 spans 13 residues. CDR1 and CDR2 from the germline V gene are ENHRY and SYGVKD.

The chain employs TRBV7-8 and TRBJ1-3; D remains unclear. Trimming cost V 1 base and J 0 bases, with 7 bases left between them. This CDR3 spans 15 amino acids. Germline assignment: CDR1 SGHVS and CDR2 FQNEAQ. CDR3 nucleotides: TGTGCCAGCAGCTTAGTGTCACTCTCTGGAAACACCATATATTTT. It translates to CASSLVSLSGNTIYF. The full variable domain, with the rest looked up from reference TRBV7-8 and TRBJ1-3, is GAGVSQSPRYKVAKRGQDVALRCDPISGHVSLFWYQQALGQGPEFLTYFQNEAQLDKSGLPSDRFFAERPEGSVSTLKIQRTQQEDSAVYLCASSLVSLSGNTIYFGEGSWLTVV.

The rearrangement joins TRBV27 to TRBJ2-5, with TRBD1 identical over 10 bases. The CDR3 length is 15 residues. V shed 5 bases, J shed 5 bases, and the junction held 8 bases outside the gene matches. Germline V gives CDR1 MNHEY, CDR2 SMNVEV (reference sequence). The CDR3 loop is CASSRAGTGVETQYF. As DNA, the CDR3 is TGTGCCAGCAGTCGGGCCGGGACAGGGGTGGAGACCCAGTACTTC.

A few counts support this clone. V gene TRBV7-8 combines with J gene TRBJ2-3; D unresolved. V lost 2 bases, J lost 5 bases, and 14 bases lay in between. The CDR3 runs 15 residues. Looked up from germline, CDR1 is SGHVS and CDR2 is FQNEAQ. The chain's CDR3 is CASSLRMGLGDTQYF. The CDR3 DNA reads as TGTGCCAGCAGCTTACGGATGGGCCTAGGAGATACGCAGTATTTT.

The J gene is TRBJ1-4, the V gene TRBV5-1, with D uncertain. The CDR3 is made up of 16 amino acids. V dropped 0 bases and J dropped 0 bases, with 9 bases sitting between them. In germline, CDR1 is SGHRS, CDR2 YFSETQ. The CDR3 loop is CASSLGPRTTNEKLFF. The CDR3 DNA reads TGCGCCAGCAGCTTGGGGCCAAGAACAACTAATGAAAAACTGTTTTTT.

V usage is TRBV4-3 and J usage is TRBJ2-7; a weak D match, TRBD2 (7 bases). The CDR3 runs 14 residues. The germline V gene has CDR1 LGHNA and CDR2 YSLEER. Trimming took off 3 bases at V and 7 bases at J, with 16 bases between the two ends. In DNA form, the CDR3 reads TGCGCCAGCAGCCAGGGGGGGGGCCTGTTTGAGCAGTACTTC. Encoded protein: CASSQGGGLFEQYF.

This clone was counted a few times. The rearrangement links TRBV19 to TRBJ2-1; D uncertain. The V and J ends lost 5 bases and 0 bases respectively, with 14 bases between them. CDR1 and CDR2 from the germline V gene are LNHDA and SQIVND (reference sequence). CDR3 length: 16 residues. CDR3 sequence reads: CASSPTALSSYNEQFF. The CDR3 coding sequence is TGTGCCAGTAGTCCAACGGCCCTCAGCTCCTACAATGAGCAGTTCTTC.

This chain's CDR3 is CASSPGFNYGYTF. In nucleotides, the CDR3 is TGTGCCAGCTCACCAGGGTTTAACTATGGCTACACCTTC. The chain couples TRBV18 to TRBJ1-2, with D unresolved. Trimming stripped 2 bases from V and 1 base from J, with 5 bases between. The germline V gene has CDR1 KGHSH and CDR2 LQKENI. The CDR3 consists of 13 residues.

The CDR3 DNA reads as TGTGCCAGCAGCTACCGGGACAGACTTAACGGGGAGCTGTTTTTT. It encodes CASSYRDRLNGELFF. The chain recombines TRBV11-1 with TRBJ2-2; TRBD1 matches at 7 bases. V gave up 4 bases and J gave up 7 bases; unmatched junction bases: 9. The CDR3 has 15 amino acids. Looked up from germline, CDR1 is SGHAT and CDR2 is FQDESV (reference sequence).

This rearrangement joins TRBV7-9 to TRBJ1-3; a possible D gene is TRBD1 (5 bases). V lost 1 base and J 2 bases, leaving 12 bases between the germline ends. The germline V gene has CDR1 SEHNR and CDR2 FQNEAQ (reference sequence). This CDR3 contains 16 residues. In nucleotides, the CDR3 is TGTGCCAGCAGCTTAGGTCTCGGGGGAACTGGAAACACCATATATTTT. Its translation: CASSLGLGGTGNTIYF.

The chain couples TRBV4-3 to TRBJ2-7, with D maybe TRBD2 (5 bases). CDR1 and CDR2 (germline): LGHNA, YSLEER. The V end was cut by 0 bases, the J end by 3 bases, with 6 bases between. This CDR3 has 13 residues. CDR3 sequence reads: CASSQERDYEQYF. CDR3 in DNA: TGCGCCAGCAGCCAAGAGAGGGACTACGAGCAGTACTTC.

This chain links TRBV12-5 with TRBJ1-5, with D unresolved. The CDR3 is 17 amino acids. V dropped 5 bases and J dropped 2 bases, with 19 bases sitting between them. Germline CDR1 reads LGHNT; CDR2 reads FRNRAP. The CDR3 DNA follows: TGTGCTAGTGGTCCCCCTACACGGGTTGGTGGCAATCAGCCCCAGCATTTT. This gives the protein CASGPPTRVGGNQPQHF.

The CDR3 region has the DNA TGCGCCAGCAGCCAGGTCCCGGGGGGAATGAACACTGAAGCTTTCTTT. Protein sequence: CASSQVPGGMNTEAFF. The chain links TRBV5-1 to TRBJ1-1; D is perhaps TRBD1 (5 bases). Germline loops: CDR1 SGHRS, CDR2 YFSETQ. Trimming pared 4 bases from V and 0 bases from J, leaving 16 bases between. This CDR3 region has 16 residues.

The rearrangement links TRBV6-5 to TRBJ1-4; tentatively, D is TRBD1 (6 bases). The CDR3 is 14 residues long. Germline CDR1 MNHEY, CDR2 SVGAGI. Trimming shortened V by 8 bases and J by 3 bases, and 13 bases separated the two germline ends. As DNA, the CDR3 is TGTGCCAGCCGACAGGACGGGGCTAATGAAAAACTGTTTTTT. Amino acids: CASRQDGANEKLFF.

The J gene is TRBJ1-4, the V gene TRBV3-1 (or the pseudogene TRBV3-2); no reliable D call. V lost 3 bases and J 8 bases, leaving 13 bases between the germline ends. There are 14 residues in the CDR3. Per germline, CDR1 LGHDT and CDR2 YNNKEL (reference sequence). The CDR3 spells CASSHGSSREKLFF. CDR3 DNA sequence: TGTGCCAGCAGCCACGGTTCGTCGAGAGAAAAACTGTTTTTT.

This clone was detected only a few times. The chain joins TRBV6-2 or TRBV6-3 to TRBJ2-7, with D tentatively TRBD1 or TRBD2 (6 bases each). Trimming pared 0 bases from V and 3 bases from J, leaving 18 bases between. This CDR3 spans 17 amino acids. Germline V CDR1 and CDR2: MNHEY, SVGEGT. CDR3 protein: CASSYSGAGTSFYEQYF. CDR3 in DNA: TGTGCCAGCAGTTACTCGGGGGCCGGGACTTCCTTCTACGAGCAGTACTTC.

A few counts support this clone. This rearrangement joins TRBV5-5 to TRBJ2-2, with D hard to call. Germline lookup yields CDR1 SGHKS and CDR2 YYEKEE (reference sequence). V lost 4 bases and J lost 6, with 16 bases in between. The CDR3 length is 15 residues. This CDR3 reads CASSPQHRLAGELFF. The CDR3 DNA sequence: TGTGCCAGCAGCCCGCAACATCGGCTGGCCGGGGAGCTGTTTTTT.

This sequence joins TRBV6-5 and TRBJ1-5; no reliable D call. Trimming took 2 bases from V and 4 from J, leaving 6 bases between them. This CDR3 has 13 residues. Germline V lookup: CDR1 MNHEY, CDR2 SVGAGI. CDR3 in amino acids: CASSYGRNQPQHF. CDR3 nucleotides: TGTGCCAGCAGTTACGGGAGGAATCAGCCCCAGCATTTT.

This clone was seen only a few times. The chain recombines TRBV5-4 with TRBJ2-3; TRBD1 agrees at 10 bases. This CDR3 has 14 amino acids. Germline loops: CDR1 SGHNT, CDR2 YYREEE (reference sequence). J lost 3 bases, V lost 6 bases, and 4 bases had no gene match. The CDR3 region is CASKGQGQTDTQYF. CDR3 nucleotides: TGTGCCAGCAAGGGACAGGGGCAAACAGATACGCAGTATTTT. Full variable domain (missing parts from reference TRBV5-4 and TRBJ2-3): ETGVTQSPTHLIKTRGQQVTLRCSSQSGHNTVSWYQQALGQGPQFIFQYYREEENGRGNFPPRFSGLQFPNYSSELNVNALELDDSALYLCASKGQGQTDTQYFGPGTRLTVL.

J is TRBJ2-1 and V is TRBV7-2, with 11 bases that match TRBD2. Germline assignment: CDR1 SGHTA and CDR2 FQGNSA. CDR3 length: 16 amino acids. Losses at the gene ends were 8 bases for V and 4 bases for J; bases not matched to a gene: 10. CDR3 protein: CASSPPSGGFYNEQFF. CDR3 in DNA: TGTGCCAGCTCCCCGCCTAGCGGGGGGTTTTACAATGAGCAGTTCTTC.